What follows are 16 T cell receptor beta chains derived from one specimen sequenced in a study of T cell responses to AZD1222 COVID-19 vaccine. Produced via immunoSEQ multiplex PCR; TCRdb's table is partial and in-frame only. The table has about 190,000 clones, around 89% seen once. The specimen comprised peripheral blood, sampled on day 0 of AZD1222 vaccination. These receptor sequences come from an adult in good health.

The chain links TRBV14 to TRBJ1-3; D is uncertain. The CDR3 length is 13 residues. Per the germline V gene, CDR1 is SGHDN and CDR2 is FVKESK. V shed 3 bases and J shed 5 bases, with 8 bases lying between them. The CDR3 coding sequence is TGTGCCAGCAGCCACGACATCAGAAACACCATATATTTT. Its protein is CASSHDIRNTIYF.

The gene calls are TRBV14 and TRBJ2-1; a possible D gene is TRBD2 (5 bases). Per the germline V gene, CDR1 is SGHDN and CDR2 is FVKESK. V lost 0 bases and J 0 bases, leaving 12 bases between the germline ends. The CDR3 consists of 17 residues. The chain's CDR3 is CASSQDRGPLSYNEQFF. The DNA of the CDR3 is TGTGCCAGCAGCCAAGATCGCGGGCCCCTCTCCTACAATGAGCAGTTCTTC.

The rearrangement uses TRBV11-2 and TRBJ2-6; D call uncertain. Trimming removed 2 bases at V and 1 base at J, with 12 bases between. CDR1 is SGHAT and CDR2 is FQNNGV in the germline V gene. The CDR3 is made up of 17 amino acids. The CDR3 loop is CASSLSTVGSGANVLTF. The DNA for the CDR3 is TGTGCCAGCAGCTTAAGTACCGTAGGGTCTGGGGCCAACGTCCTGACTTTC.

V is TRBV5-1 and J is TRBJ2-1; 13 bases match TRBD2. The CDR3 is made up of 18 amino acids. The germline gives CDR1 SGHRS, CDR2 YFSETQ. The J segment lost 0 bases and the V segment lost 4 bases, leaving 7 bases of the junction unmatched. The DNA for the CDR3 is TGCGCCAGCAGCCCGGGACTAGCGGGGCCAAGCTCCTACAATGAGCAGTTCTTC. Its protein product is CASSPGLAGPSSYNEQFF.

The chain carries TRBV7-3 and TRBJ2-5, with D uncertain. Germline CDR1 is SGHTA and CDR2 is FQGTGA. This CDR3 contains 13 residues. The V end was cut by 5 bases, the J end by 4 bases, with 11 bases between. The CDR3 spells CASSLTSGETQYF. CDR3 in DNA: TGTGCCAGCAGCCTTACATCCGGAGAGACCCAGTACTTC.

CDR3 sequence (DNA): TGCGCCAGCAGTGAGTCGACGGGGGGCCCGAACACCGGGGAGCTGTTTTTT. Translating gives CASSESTGGPNTGELFF. The V gene is TRBV10-1, the J gene TRBJ2-2; tentatively, D is TRBD2 (7 bases). The germline V gene encodes CDR1 WNHNN and CDR2 SYGVQD (reference sequence). V was shortened by 0 bases and J by 0 bases, with 11 bases between the two germline ends. The CDR3 has 17 residues.

The chain recombines TRBV19 with TRBJ1-6, with D perhaps matching TRBD1 (6 bases). The CDR3 has 14 residues. CDR1 and CDR2 from the germline V gene are LNHDA and SQIVND (reference sequence). Trimming pared 3 bases from V and 9 bases from J, leaving 12 bases between. The CDR3 DNA follows: TGTGCCAGTAGTATTTTCGGGGGCGGTTCACCCCTCCACTTT. It yields the protein CASSIFGGGSPLHF.

V usage is TRBV7-2 and J usage is TRBJ2-5; a weak D match, TRBD2 (6 bases). V lost 3 bases to trimming and J lost 5 bases, with 16 bases between them. The CDR3 is 15 residues long. Germline CDR1 reads SGHTA; CDR2 reads FQGNSA. CDR3 protein: CASSFYAEGGETQYF. CDR3 DNA: TGTGCCAGCAGCTTTTATGCGGAGGGTGGGGAGACCCAGTACTTC.

In this sample, this clone turned up once. This chain links TRBV19 with TRBJ2-3, with 9 bases fitting TRBD1. The CDR3 extends over 14 amino acids. Germline assignment: CDR1 LNHDA and CDR2 SQIVND (reference sequence). V lost 4 bases to trimming and J lost 4 bases; unmatched junction nucleotides: 3. CDR3 in amino acids: CASSKGQGPDTQYF. The CDR3 DNA reads TGTGCCAGTAGTAAGGGACAGGGTCCAGATACGCAGTATTTT.

The chain employs TRBV6-5 and TRBJ1-2; D is possibly TRBD1 (5 bases). V dropped 10 bases and J dropped 7 bases, with 16 bases sitting between them. Germline CDR1 MNHEY, CDR2 SVGAGI. The CDR3 is made up of 12 amino acids. The CDR3, as DNA: TGTGCCACCTCCACGGGGGGTGGTGGCTACACCTTC. This codes for CATSTGGGGYTF.

J is TRBJ1-2 and V is TRBV9; 10 bases match TRBD1. Germline V gives CDR1 SGDLS, CDR2 YYNGEE. This CDR3 region has 15 residues. Germline trimming cut 2 bases from V and 3 bases from J; bases unmatched to any gene: 4. CDR3 DNA: TGTGCCAGCAGCGTCGGGACAGGGGTATACTATGGCTACACCTTC. Amino acids: CASSVGTGVYYGYTF.

The CDR3 reads CASSQERGNTEAFF. The CDR3 DNA sequence: TGCGCCAGCAGCCAAGAGAGGGGAAACACTGAAGCTTTCTTT. The chain recombines TRBV4-1 with TRBJ1-1; tentatively, D is TRBD1 (5 bases). Germline CDR1 is MGHRA and CDR2 is YSYEKL. V was trimmed by 0 bases and J by 2 bases, leaving 7 bases between them. This CDR3 has 14 amino acids.

This clone was recorded once. The chain has TRBV11-2 and TRBJ2-3, with unresolved D. V lost 3 bases and J 1 base, leaving 11 bases between the germline ends. This CDR3 is 15 amino acids long. CDR1 and CDR2 from the germline V gene are SGHAT and FQNNGV. DNA of the CDR3: TGTGCCAGCAGCTTTCGCCCTACGGGCACAGATACGCAGTATTTT. It is translated as CASSFRPTGTDTQYF.

The chain joins TRBV19 to TRBJ2-7; 8 bases fit TRBD1. Germline CDR1 reads LNHDA; CDR2 reads SQIVND (reference sequence). The ends lost 3 bases at V and 0 bases at J; junction bases unmatched: 4. This CDR3 contains 15 residues. The DNA for the CDR3 is TGTGCCAGTAGTATTGGGGACAGGAGCTCCTACGAGCAGTACTTC. It encodes CASSIGDRSSYEQYF.

The CDR3 DNA reads TGTGCCAGCAGCCCCGGACAGAATCAGCCCCAGCATTTT. Protein sequence: CASSPGQNQPQHF. The chain has TRBV7-9 and TRBJ1-5; possibly TRBD1 for D (6 bases). Germline assignment: CDR1 SEHNR and CDR2 FQNEAQ (reference sequence). The CDR3 is 13 amino acids. V shed 5 bases and J shed 4 bases, with 9 bases lying between them.

This chain connects TRBV10-3 to TRBJ2-3; D ambiguous. The CDR3 covers 15 residues. Trimming stripped 5 bases from V and 1 base from J, with 13 bases between. Germline V gene lookup returns CDR1 ENHRY and CDR2 SYGVKD. The CDR3 is CAISLQIIGTDTQYF. CDR3 DNA: TGTGCCATCAGTTTACAAATTATCGGCACAGATACGCAGTATTTT.